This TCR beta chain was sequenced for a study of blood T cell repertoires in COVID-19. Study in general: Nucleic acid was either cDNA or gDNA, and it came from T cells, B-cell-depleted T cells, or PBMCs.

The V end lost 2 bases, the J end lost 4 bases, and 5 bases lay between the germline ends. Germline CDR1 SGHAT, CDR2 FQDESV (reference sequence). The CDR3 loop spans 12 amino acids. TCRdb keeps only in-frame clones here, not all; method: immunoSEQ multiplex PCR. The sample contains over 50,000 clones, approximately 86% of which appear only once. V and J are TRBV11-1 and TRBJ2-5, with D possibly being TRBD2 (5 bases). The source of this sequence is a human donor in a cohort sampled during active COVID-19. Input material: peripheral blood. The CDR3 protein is CASSLRGETQYF. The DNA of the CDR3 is TGTGCCAGCAGCTTACGGGGAGAGACCCAGTACTTC.